This T cell receptor beta chain was observed in a study of T-cell memory formation after mild COVID-19 listed by TCRdb under 2021. Study-level background: TCR sequence clusters from the two donors were found to be largely donor specific. In two donors, T-cell clones that expanded and contracted after mild COVID-19 were followed by sequencing TCRalpha and TCRbeta repertoires longitudinally. Two young, previously healthy adult volunteers made up the cohort, one male and one female. The research as a whole found: SARS-CoV-2 specificity was not confirmed for the second-wave clones peaking on day 37. Only a couple of mild cases were covered in the study, and larger cohorts including severe cases with pre-infection samples were considered necessary. Contracting CD4+ clones were located mainly in the CM and EM memory subsets, whereas CD8+ clones were found to be enriched in EMRA. The detection of some responding clones in pre-infection memory suggests that pre-existing cross-reactive memory T cells joined the SARS-CoV-2 response. Clones that contracted from day 15 to 85 showed balanced CD4/CD8 phenotypes, whereas a second wave of clones that expanded from day 15 to 37 leaned towards CD4+.

The CDR3 numbers 14 residues from cysteine through phenylalanine. The CDR3 DNA has 42 bases and is translated from base 1. Cut back by 5 bases and 0 bases, the V and J ends lie 10 bases apart. Ficoll-Paque density gradient centrifugation was the method used to isolate PBMCs. This clonotype occurred a few times. The antigen it binds to is not known. No base qualities exist here, and no much larger clone lies one base off it. The reads were generated on an Illumina NovaSeq 6000. TCRalpha and TCRbeta cDNA libraries were built by 5'RACE with constant-segment primers, adding sample barcodes and unique molecular identifiers. RNA was extracted from every sample with Trizol reagent. The libraries were amplified in two PCR steps, and the second step added a second sample barcode and Illumina TruSeq adapters. Sequencing of the libraries was done on an Illumina NovaSeq, producing 2 x 150 bp paired-end reads. The paper's processing steps were these. Demultiplexing of reads and collapsing into UMI-guided consensus sequences were performed with migec v1.2.7. Using mixcr v2.1.11, UMI consensuses were aligned to TRA and TRB V and J templates and then assembled into clonotypes. Clonotypes were classified as expanded or contracted when called significant by both edgeR and NoisET, with noise models trained on biological replicates. edgeR calls used a false discovery rate-adjusted p below 0.01 and a log2 fold-change threshold of 1. PCA with hierarchical clustering of max-normalized trajectories of the 1000 most abundant clonotypes was used as exploratory dynamics analysis. Separately sequenced CD4+ and CD8+ repertoires were used to assign a CD4 or CD8 phenotype to each responding clone. In-frame beta chains were kept once TCRdb had trimmed the public reads at Q25 with fastp and called clones with MiXCR. CDR3 protein duplicates are merged, each entry listing the most common genes and DNA. These V and J calls rely on TCRdb rather than the paper's analysis. This sample has 160,000 or so distinct CDR3 sequences in its table, and roughly 31% of those were observed once. The top ten clones comprise more than 10% of the sample.

The sequence was obtained from an adult woman who had mild COVID-19 (a few samples of this study predate the infection). The sample titles of this study are shuffled in the database, so cell type and time point are left out; the donor was told from shared clones. Material: PBMCs or a T cell subset sorted from them (not recorded which). The chain is assembled from TRBV12-3 or TRBV12-4 and TRBJ2-5; TRBD2 is possibly the D segment (6 matching bases). The CDR3 has the sequence CASSPDYHQETQYF. The nucleotide sequence is TGTGCCAGCAGTCCGGACTATCACCAAGAGACCCAGTACTTC.